These T cell receptor beta chains were read from a single sample in a study of identical twins. Via MiXCR, TCRdb re-called the 5' RACE reads, giving one row per CDR3 protein. The top ten hold 6% to 8.5% of the sample, which has approximately 300,000 distinct CDR3 sequences, nearly 9.5% seen once. These data are also associated with another study on yellow fever vaccine responses in identical twins.

Input material: CD8+ T cells sorted from blood. These receptors came from a young woman in good health. Each CDR3 is given with its conserved first and last residue. D genes are given only for firm matches. Only some rows state a clone size, as once, few, many or a class for expanded clones.

D gene,J gene,clone size,V gene,CDR3 DNA,CDR3 protein
NA,TRBJ2-1,NA,TRBV4-3,TGCGCCAGCAGCCAAGATCTGTCCACCTACAATGAGCAGTTCTTC,CASSQDLSTYNEQFF
NA,TRBJ1-4,NA,TRBV20-1,TGCAGTGCCCACCCGGTTGAACAGGGATATGAAAAACTGTTTTTT,CSAHPVEQGYEKLFF
TRBD1,TRBJ2-2,few,TRBV11-3,TGTGCCAGCAGCTCGAATACCGGGACAGGGAGGACCGGGGAGCTGTTTTTT,CASSSNTGTGRTGELFF
TRBD1,TRBJ2-5,NA,TRBV7-8,TGTGCCAGCAGCTTATTTGGGGGACAGACGCAAGAGACCCAGTACTTC,CASSLFGGQTQETQYF
TRBD1,TRBJ2-1,NA,TRBV18,TGTGCCAGCTCACCGGTCCCGACAGGGGACTCCTACAATGAGCAGTTCTTC,CASSPVPTGDSYNEQFF
NA,TRBJ2-5,many,TRBV11-2,TGTGCCAGCATGGGGGGACAGTACCAAGAGACCCAGTACTTC,CASMGGQYQETQYF
NA,TRBJ2-1,many,TRBV7-2,TGTGCCAGCAGTCGCTTAGTAGACTATGAGCAGTTCTTC,CASSRLVDYEQFF
NA,TRBJ2-7,NA,TRBV5-1,TGCGCCAGCAGCTTACCGACAGAATCCTACGAGCAGTACTTC,CASSLPTESYEQYF
NA,TRBJ1-6,many,TRBV3-1,TGTGCCAGCAGCCAAGAGTTGCGGTCACCCCTCCACTTT,CASSQELRSPLHF
NA,TRBJ2-1,few,TRBV10-3,TGTGCCATCAGTGAGTCGGCCGCGGGACAGTCATCCTACAATGAGCAGTTCTTC,CAISESAAGQSSYNEQFF
NA,TRBJ2-7,many,TRBV7-2,TGTGCCAGCAGCTATTCAGGGCGCTACGAGCAGTACTTC,CASSYSGRYEQYF
TRBD2,TRBJ2-1,many,TRBV9,TGTGCCAGCAGCGTAGCGGGACTAGGAATCGATGAGCAGTTCTTC,CASSVAGLGIDEQFF
NA,TRBJ2-7,NA,TRBV7-9,TGTGCCAGCAGCCCTACAGGGACTCTGAGGGAGCAGTACTTC,CASSPTGTLREQYF
NA,TRBJ2-7,many,TRBV28,TGTGCCAGCAGTCCCCGCCTACTCTCCTACGAGCAGTACTTC,CASSPRLLSYEQYF
NA,TRBJ2-5,NA,TRBV6-1,TGTGCCAGCAGAACCCGGGACTCAGGGATGGAGACCCAGTACTTC,CASRTRDSGMETQYF
NA,TRBJ2-3,few,TRBV6-1,TGTGCCAGCAGTGTATCCAGGCCTAGCACAGATACGCAGTATTTT,CASSVSRPSTDTQYF
TRBD1,TRBJ2-6,many,TRBV29-1,TGCAGCGTAGAGCATACCACAGGGGACGGGGCCAACGTCCTGACTTTC,CSVEHTTGDGANVLTF
NA,TRBJ1-2,few,TRBV7-9,TGTGCCAGCAGCCTGGACATTAACTCGGATGGCTACACCTTC,CASSLDINSDGYTF
TRBD1,TRBJ2-1,few,TRBV28,TGTGCCAGCACCATCACAGGGGGAGGTGAGCAGTTCTTC,CASTITGGGEQFF
NA,TRBJ2-7,many,TRBV27,TGTGCCAGCAGTTCGACAGGAGGGTATCGGGAGCAGTACTTC,CASSSTGGYREQYF
NA,TRBJ2-7,few,TRBV7-2,TGTGCCAGCAGCTTATCAGTAGCGTTCCAACTTCCCTACGAGCAGTACTTC,CASSLSVAFQLPYEQYF
NA,TRBJ2-3,few,TRBV21-1,TGTGCCAGCAGCAAAGCTGGGACTGTACACACAGATACGCAGTATTTT,CASSKAGTVHTDTQYF
NA,TRBJ2-2,many,TRBV19,TGTGCCAGTAGTATAGTTGCAGGAACAACCGGGGAGCTGTTTTTT,CASSIVAGTTGELFF
TRBD2,TRBJ2-1,many,TRBV24-1,TGTGCCACCAGTGATACCATGACTAGCGGGAGCCCCAATGAGCAGTTCTTC,CATSDTMTSGSPNEQFF
TRBD2,TRBJ2-1,NA,TRBV11-2,TGTGCCAGCAGCCCGTGGGCGGCTAGCGGACCCGAATACAATGAGCAGTTCTTC,CASSPWAASGPEYNEQFF
TRBD2,TRBJ2-7,NA,TRBV11-1,TGTGCCAGCAGCTTGCCGCCGGGACTAGCGGTCTTTGCCTACGAGCAGTACTTC,CASSLPPGLAVFAYEQYF
NA,TRBJ2-7,many,TRBV28,TGTGCCAGCACCGCCTTGGGGGATTTGTCCTACGAGCAGTACTTC,CASTALGDLSYEQYF
NA,TRBJ2-3,NA,TRBV12-5,TGTGCTAGTGGTTTGGGCGGGGGCACAGATACGCAGTATTTT,CASGLGGGTDTQYF
NA,TRBJ2-7,few,TRBV30,TGTGCCTGGAGCCCCGGGACAAACTACGAGCAGTACTTC,CAWSPGTNYEQYF
TRBD1,TRBJ1-1,NA,TRBV6-5,TGTGCCAGCAGTTACCTCGGGACAGGGGACACTGAAGCTTTCTTT,CASSYLGTGDTEAFF
TRBD2,TRBJ2-2,NA,TRBV28,TGTGCCAGCAGTTTCGCAGTGGGGCTAGCGGGGACCGGGGAGCTGTTTTTT,CASSFAVGLAGTGELFF
NA,TRBJ2-7,few,TRBV21-1,TGTGCCAGCAGCAAGAGAGTACGCTACGAGCAGTACTTC,CASSKRVRYEQYF
TRBD1,TRBJ2-7,NA,TRBV9,TGTGCCAGCAGCCCACGGACAGGGGGCGAAAACCGCGAGCAGTACTTC,CASSPRTGGENREQYF
NA,TRBJ2-1,few,TRBV5-1,TGCGCCAGCAGCTTGTGGAGGGGCTTGTACAATGAGCAGTTCTTC,CASSLWRGLYNEQFF
NA,TRBJ2-3,NA,TRBV7-3,TGTGCCAGCAGCTTAGAGGTAGCAGGGACGGGCACAGATACGCAGTATTTT,CASSLEVAGTGTDTQYF
NA,TRBJ1-1,many,TRBV29-1,TGCAGCGTTGTCCAAATTAATGAAGCTTTCTTT,CSVVQINEAFF
TRBD2,TRBJ2-1,many,TRBV4-1,TGCGCCAGCAGCCAAGTCGAGGGACTAGCGGGTAATGAGCAGTTCTTC,CASSQVEGLAGNEQFF
TRBD2,TRBJ2-2,NA,TRBV19,TGTGCCAGTAGTTCCCTAGCGGGGGTGGAGACCGGGGAGCTGTTTTTT,CASSSLAGVETGELFF